One T cell receptor (beta chain) is described in this entry. Its specificity is not known. The CDR3 is 14 residues long. The V end lost 5 bases, the J end lost 1 base, and 8 bases lay between the germline ends. CDR1 and CDR2 (germline): MGHDK, SYGVNS. The data are from a study of shared clonotypes between healthy human individuals. Whole-study results and caveats: Among non-shared clonotypes, generation probabilities were lower than among those shared by all four donors.

The assay was immunoSEQ multiplex PCR, and TCRdb's table has in-frame clones only and misses some. The sample carries approximately 2.4 million clones, approximately 96% recorded once. The receptor was derived from a man aged 18 to 30 in good health. The rearrangement links TRBV25-1 to TRBJ1-4, with a tentative D call TRBD1 (6 bases). Sequenced: naive CD4+ T cells sorted from blood. Stated subset: CD45RA+ positively selected. The CDR3 sequence is CASSTGLTNEKLFF. The DNA for the CDR3 is TGTGCCAGCAGTACAGGGTTAACTAATGAAAAACTGTTTTTT.